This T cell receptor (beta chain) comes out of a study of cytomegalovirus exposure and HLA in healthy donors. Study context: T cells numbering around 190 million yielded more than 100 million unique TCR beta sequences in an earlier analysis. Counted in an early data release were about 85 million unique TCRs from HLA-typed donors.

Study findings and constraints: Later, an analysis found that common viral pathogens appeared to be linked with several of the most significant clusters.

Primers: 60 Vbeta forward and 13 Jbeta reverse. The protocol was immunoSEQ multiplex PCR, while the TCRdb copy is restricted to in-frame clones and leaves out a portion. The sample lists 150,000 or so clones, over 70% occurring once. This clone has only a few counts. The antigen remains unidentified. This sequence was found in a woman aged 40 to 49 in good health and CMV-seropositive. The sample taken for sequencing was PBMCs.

CDR3 amino acids: CASSRQGAGQPQHF. The CDR3 coding sequence is TGTGCCAGCAGTAGACAGGGGGCTGGTCAGCCCCAGCATTTT. J is TRBJ1-5 and V is TRBV5-4, with 10 nucleotides matching TRBD1. The length of the CDR3 is 14 residues. The V segment lost 5 bases and the J segment 6 bases; nucleotides outside the gene matches: 5. Germline lookup yields CDR1 SGHNT and CDR2 YYREEE (reference sequence).